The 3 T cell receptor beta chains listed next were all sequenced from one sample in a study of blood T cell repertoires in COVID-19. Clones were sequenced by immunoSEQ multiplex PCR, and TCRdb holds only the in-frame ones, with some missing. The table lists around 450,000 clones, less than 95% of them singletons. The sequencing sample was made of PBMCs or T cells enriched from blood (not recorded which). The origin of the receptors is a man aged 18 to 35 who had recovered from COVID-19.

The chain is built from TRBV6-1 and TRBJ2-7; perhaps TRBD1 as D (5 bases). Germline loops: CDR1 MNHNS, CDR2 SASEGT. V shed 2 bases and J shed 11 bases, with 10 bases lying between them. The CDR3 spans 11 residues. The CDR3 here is CASSELVREYF. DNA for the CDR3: TGTGCCAGCAGTGAACTGGTCAGGGAGTACTTC.

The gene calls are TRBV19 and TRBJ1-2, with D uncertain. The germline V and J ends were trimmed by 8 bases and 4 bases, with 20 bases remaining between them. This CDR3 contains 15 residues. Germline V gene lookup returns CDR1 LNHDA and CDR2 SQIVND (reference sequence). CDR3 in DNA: TGTGCCAGTCAAACTCAGAGGGCCGCCTCCTATGGCTACACCTTC. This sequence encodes CASQTQRAASYGYTF.

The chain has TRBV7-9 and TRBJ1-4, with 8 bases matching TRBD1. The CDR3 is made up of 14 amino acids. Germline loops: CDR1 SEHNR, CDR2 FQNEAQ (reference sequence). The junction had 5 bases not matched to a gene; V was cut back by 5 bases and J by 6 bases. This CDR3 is CASSDRGGHEKLFF. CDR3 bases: TGTGCCAGCAGCGACAGGGGAGGGCATGAAAAACTGTTTTTT.